This T cell receptor beta chain was obtained from a study of blood T cells in healthy people across ages. Notes on the study in general: Without sorted subsets, naive and antigen-experienced compartments could not be conclusively compared. Nothing was known about donor CMV status, and this possibly confounded expanded clonotype changes.

A J-beta primer mix and a sample-barcoded 5' primer were used in a second PCR of roughly 7 to 12 cycles. A 12-random-nucleotide template-switch adaptor tagged each cDNA molecule. TCRdb reanalysed the 5' RACE reads using MiXCR and keeps one entry per CDR3 protein. The sample contains under 800,000 distinct CDR3 sequences, roughly 21% of which appear only once. CDR1 and CDR2 from the germline V gene are DFQATT and SNEGSKA (reference sequence). V shed 6 bases and J 0 bases; nucleotides not matched to a gene: 8. CDR3 length: 17 amino acids. As regards this clonotype: Its cognate antigen is unknown.

The clonotype was recovered from a man aged 65 to 79 in good health. This chain uses TRBV20-1 with TRBJ2-4; TRBD2 matches 13 bases. The specimen was blood. CDR3 DNA: TGCAGTGCCTCCGGGACTAGCGGGACCTTAGCCAAAAACATTCAGTACTTC. The encoded protein is CSASGTSGTLAKNIQYF.